Listed below are T cell receptor beta chains from one sample, sequenced in a study of T cell repertoires in cytomegalovirus infection. TCRdb re-analysed the reads in MiXCR, keeping a single row per CDR3 protein. The table includes over 150,000 distinct CDR3 sequences, about 15% detected once. Sequences were obtained from PBMCs. These receptors all stem from a human donor in good health (CMV status not recorded). Some clones in this sample may be carry-over from other donors' samples. CDR3s include the opening cysteine and the closing phenylalanine or tryptophan. Each record gives: clone size, J gene, V gene, CDR3 protein. A row's size may be missing; if present it is once, few, many or a size class.

size: NA; J: TRBJ2-3; V: TRBV14; CDR3: CASSQAMGTQYF
size: NA; J: TRBJ2-1; V: TRBV7-9; CDR3: CAPSGEQFF
size: NA; J: TRBJ1-3; V: TRBV12-3/TRBV12-4; CDR3: CASSLGGDRSGNTIYF
size: many; J: TRBJ1-2; V: TRBV10-3; CDR3: CAITEGTFYGYTF
size: many; J: TRBJ2-7; V: TRBV28; CDR3: CASSPLTGGPRDEQYF
size: NA; J: TRBJ1-1; V: TRBV20-1; CDR3: CSARPPDRGILIEAFF
size: few; J: TRBJ2-2; V: TRBV6-1; CDR3: CASRAQATGELFF
size: NA; J: TRBJ2-7; V: TRBV5-6; CDR3: CASSRTGYSGRASRVYEQYF
size: NA; J: TRBJ2-2; V: TRBV7-9; CDR3: CASSDKVGQANTGELFF
size: few; J: TRBJ2-5; V: TRBV6-5; CDR3: CASNPWGAGAQETQYF
size: NA; J: TRBJ1-4; V: TRBV7-9; CDR3: CASSVDRMGEKLFF
size: few; J: TRBJ1-4; V: TRBV5-6; CDR3: CASSLRDRGRREKLFF
size: NA; J: TRBJ2-7; V: TRBV28; CDR3: CASSFKKGQGAYEQYF
size: few; J: TRBJ2-7; V: TRBV19; CDR3: CASSIAGTSYEQYF
size: few; J: TRBJ2-1; V: TRBV27; CDR3: CASSWGQVYNEQFF
size: few; J: TRBJ2-2; V: TRBV7-2; CDR3: CASSHDRGPGTGELFF
size: few; J: TRBJ2-7; V: TRBV6-2/TRBV6-3; CDR3: CASCSWADYEQYF
size: many; J: TRBJ1-2; V: TRBV29-1; CDR3: CSVDRGGGYGYTF
size: many; J: TRBJ1-2; V: TRBV20-1; CDR3: CSARDSPRGQTTRFGGYTF
size: many; J: TRBJ1-1; V: TRBV7-8; CDR3: CASSLGLGTEAFF
size: many; J: TRBJ2-1; V: TRBV6-2/TRBV6-3; CDR3: CASSSIDSYNEQFF
size: few; J: TRBJ2-7; V: TRBV29-1; CDR3: CSAVEALGSSYEQYF
size: NA; J: TRBJ2-7; V: TRBV2; CDR3: CASRDREQYF
size: few; J: TRBJ2-7; V: TRBV4-2; CDR3: CASSQTGRSYEQYF
size: NA; J: TRBJ1-1; V: TRBV12-3/TRBV12-4; CDR3: CASSSRTGSNTEAFF
size: NA; J: TRBJ2-3; V: TRBV7-4; CDR3: CASSPTSASTDTQYF
size: NA; J: TRBJ2-2; V: TRBV19; CDR3: CASSNGGRITGELFF